The next 29 T cell receptor beta chains were all read from a single sample in a study of shared clonotypes between healthy human individuals. Generated by immunoSEQ multiplex PCR, the TCRdb table keeps only in-frame clones and is missing some. The table includes about 2.4 million clones, 85% to 95% detected once. Input material: naive CD4+ T cells sorted from blood. Regarding subset: CD45RA+ positively selected. The source is a man younger than 35 in good health.

The rearrangement uses TRBV11-2 and TRBJ1-2; D is unresolved. The CDR3 is 14 residues long. The germline V gene encodes CDR1 SGHAT and CDR2 FQNNGV. V was trimmed by 1 base and J by 7 bases, leaving 13 bases between them. The CDR3 loop reads CASSLVDLGSGYTF. The CDR3, as DNA: TGTGCCAGCAGCTTAGTAGATCTGGGGAGTGGCTACACCTTC.

The chain is built from TRBV5-1 and TRBJ2-1; a weak D match, TRBD1 (5 bases). CDR1 is SGHRS, CDR2 YFSETQ, per germline. The CDR3 has 16 residues. V was cut by 1 base and J by 3 bases, with 14 bases left in between. This CDR3 reads CASSLLVGVNYNEQFF. Here the CDR3 DNA reads TGCGCCAGCAGCTTGTTAGTAGGGGTTAACTACAATGAGCAGTTCTTC.

Concerning this clone: The same CDR3 can be traced to other DNA sequences in this sample. The CDR3 sequence is CASRGGNTGELFF. The CDR3 coding sequence is TGTGCCAGCAGAGGGGGGAACACCGGGGAGCTGTTTTTT. The chain has TRBV28 and TRBJ2-2; tentative D call: TRBD1 (6 bases). Germline CDR1 reads MDHEN; CDR2 reads SYDVKM. With 6 bases removed from V and 1 base from J, the gap between germline ends came to 6 bases. The CDR3 contains 13 residues.

V is TRBV5-3 and J is TRBJ1-1; no clear D. TRBV5-3 is an ORF; its function is uncertain. The CDR3 has 15 residues. V gave up 4 bases and J gave up 4 bases, with 17 bases separating them. In nucleotides, the CDR3 is TGTGCCAGAAGCCAGAGGGAGGGCGCGGGCACTGAAGCTTTCTTT. Translated: CARSQREGAGTEAFF.

The chain uses TRBV4-1 and TRBJ2-7; D may correspond to TRBD1 or TRBD2 (5 bases each). Per germline, CDR1 MGHRA and CDR2 YSYEKL. Trimming took 4 bases from V and 0 from J, leaving 13 bases between them. This CDR3 is 15 amino acids long. CDR3: CASSRDSGGSYEQYF. DNA for the CDR3: TGCGCCAGCAGCCGAGACAGTGGGGGCTCCTACGAGCAGTACTTC.

This clone was observed a single time. At one boundary the junction diverges from the germline segment, which might be a read error. The chain uses TRBV5-1 and TRBJ1-4; weak D call: TRBD1 (5 bases). The CDR3 has 15 residues. Per germline, CDR1 SGHRS and CDR2 YFSETQ. CDR3 sequence reads: CASSWRDSVNEKLFF. The DNA of the CDR3 is TGTGCCAGCAGCTGGAGGGACTCCGTGAATGAAAAACTGTTTTTT.

This chain connects TRBV6-1 to TRBJ1-1, with D uncertain. Between the trimmed V and J ends, which lost 2 bases and 5 bases, there was a span of 12 bases. CDR3 length: 14 residues. Germline V gene lookup returns CDR1 MNHNS and CDR2 SASEGT. The CDR3 DNA is TGTGCCAGCAGTGAAATTAAGTGGGAAACTGAAGCTTTCTTT. Encoded protein: CASSEIKWETEAFF.

The chain combines TRBV6-5 with TRBJ2-7; tentatively, D is TRBD2 (5 bases). Germline V gene lookup returns CDR1 MNHEY and CDR2 SVGAGI. This CDR3 has 14 residues. Between the trimmed V and J ends, which lost 6 bases and 3 bases, there was a span of 15 bases. The CDR3 is CASRAGVYNYEQYF. CDR3 coding DNA: TGTGCCAGCAGGGCCGGGGTCTACAACTACGAGCAGTACTTC.

This clone was recorded once. The chain employs TRBV29-1 and TRBJ2-7; unclear D gene. Germline loops: CDR1 SQVTM, CDR2 ANQGSEA. V lost 4 bases to trimming and J lost 5 bases, with 15 bases between them. The CDR3 sequence is 13 residues long. Here the CDR3 DNA reads TGCAGCGTTGTGACCGGCCTCACTAACGAGCAGTACTTC. Encoded protein: CSVVTGLTNEQYF.

A note on this clone: Other DNA variants within this sample encode the same CDR3. The chain couples TRBV5-1 to TRBJ1-1; tentatively, D is TRBD1 (6 bases). CDR1 is SGHRS, CDR2 YFSETQ, per germline. Trimming removed 4 bases at V and 1 base at J, with 8 bases between. This CDR3 has 13 amino acids. CDR3 amino acids: CASSQGGNTEAFF. In DNA, the CDR3 is TGCGCCAGCAGCCAAGGGGGGAACACTGAAGCTTTCTTT.

The J gene is TRBJ1-4, the V gene TRBV28; D is unclear. This CDR3 spans 14 amino acids. The V end lost 1 base, the J end lost 8 bases, and 11 bases lay between the germline ends. CDR1 MDHEN and CDR2 SYDVKM come from the germline V gene. CDR3 nucleotide sequence: TGTGCCAGCAGTTTATTCGGGGTAGGGGAAAAACTGTTTTTT. Protein sequence: CASSLFGVGEKLFF.

Worth noting for this clone: The sample has other DNA sequences that encode this CDR3 too. This CDR3 reads CAISESEGPQHF. As DNA, the CDR3 is TGTGCCATCAGTGAGTCTGAGGGGCCCCAGCATTTT. The chain recombines TRBV10-3 with TRBJ1-5; D ambiguous. CDR1 and CDR2 from the germline V gene are ENHRY and SYGVKD. The CDR3 runs to 12 residues. Trimming cost V 0 bases and J 9 bases, with 6 bases left between them.

The chain carries TRBV27 and TRBJ1-2; 7 positions agree with TRBD1. The CDR3 covers 18 residues. The germline V gene encodes CDR1 MNHEY and CDR2 SMNVEV (reference sequence). J gave up 3 bases and V 2 bases, and 15 bases lay outside the gene matches. The CDR3 region has the DNA TGTGCCAGCAGTTTAGTGGCCGGGCCGGGACAGCGGTACTATGGCTACACCTTC. Protein product: CASSLVAGPGQRYYGYTF.

This chain connects TRBV28 to TRBJ1-5, with D possibly TRBD1 on 5 matching bases. V lost 8 bases and J lost 5, with 16 bases in between. CDR1 and CDR2 from the germline V gene are MDHEN and SYDVKM. The CDR3 is made up of 14 amino acids. The CDR3 nucleotides are TGTGCCAGCGCGGTCGGGGCTGGGGATCAGCCCCAGCATTTT. This translates into CASAVGAGDQPQHF.

J is TRBJ1-2 and V is TRBV2; D is uncertain. Per the germline V gene, CDR1 is SNHLY and CDR2 is FYNNEI. The CDR3 length is 13 residues. With 6 bases removed from V and 3 bases from J, the gap between germline ends came to 11 bases. CDR3 protein: CASSQDGYYGYTF. The CDR3 DNA follows: TGTGCCAGCAGCCAGGATGGGTACTATGGCTACACCTTC.

This clone was seen only a few times. V and J are TRBV30 and TRBJ1-3; D is possibly TRBD1 (5 bases). Germline CDR1 GTSNPN, CDR2 SVGIG (reference sequence). The CDR3 runs 13 residues. The V end lost 5 bases, the J end lost 0 bases, and 8 bases lay between the germline ends. The CDR3 DNA sequence: TGTGCCTGGGCACAGGTCTCTGGAAACACCATATATTTT. Protein product: CAWAQVSGNTIYF.

The chain links TRBV4-3 to TRBJ2-7, with 14 bases lining up with TRBD2. Germline V gives CDR1 LGHNA, CDR2 YSLEER. V was pared by 4 bases and J by 7 bases, with 18 bases of the junction left unmatched. The CDR3 totals 19 residues. CDR3 nucleotides: TGCGCCAGCAGCCCCGAGACTAGCGGGAGGGCCGGGCCCCCAAGTGAGCAGTACTTC. Its protein is CASSPETSGRAGPPSEQYF.

The V and J genes are TRBV6-5 and TRBJ2-1; 7 positions match TRBD1. This CDR3 region has 13 residues. In germline, CDR1 is MNHEY, CDR2 SVGAGI. V gave up 5 bases and J gave up 8 bases; unmatched junction bases: 6. CDR3 protein: CASSRQGRDEQFF. Written as DNA, the CDR3 is TGTGCCAGCAGTAGACAGGGACGGGATGAGCAGTTCTTC.

To note about this clone: Relative to the germline gene, one junction end is altered; a read error may explain this. This sequence joins TRBV11-2 and TRBJ2-5; D ambiguous. The CDR3 runs to 12 residues. Germline CDR1 SGHAT, CDR2 FQNNGV. CDR3 region: CASSLELTSLDF. CDR3 sequence (DNA): TGTGCCAGCAGCTTAGAGCTGACAAGCTTGGACTTC.

This chain uses TRBV7-3 with TRBJ2-1, with D maybe TRBD2 (6 bases). The germline V gene encodes CDR1 SGHTA and CDR2 FQGTGA. The length of the CDR3 is 17 residues. V lost 5 bases and J lost 4, with 21 bases in between. The CDR3 region has the DNA TGTGCCAGCAGCCCAAACCAGGGACTTGGGGTATACAATGAGCAGTTCTTC. It translates to CASSPNQGLGVYNEQFF.

The V and J genes are TRBV5-1 and TRBJ2-1, with D maybe TRBD2 (6 bases). The CDR3 sequence is 15 residues long. Germline V gives CDR1 SGHRS, CDR2 YFSETQ. V was trimmed by 4 bases and J by 0 bases, leaving 11 bases between them. CDR3 residues: CASSPRGNSYNEQFF. CDR3 nucleotides: TGCGCCAGCAGCCCCCGGGGGAACTCCTACAATGAGCAGTTCTTC.

The chain joins TRBV15 to TRBJ1-5; 7 nucleotides align to TRBD1. V lost 1 base and J lost 5; bases outside the gene matches: 11. The CDR3 contains 17 residues. The germline V gene encodes CDR1 LNHNV and CDR2 YYDKDF (reference sequence). DNA of the CDR3: TGTGCCACCAGCAGAGCGAATTCGGGACAGCTGCATCAGCCCCAGCATTTT. It yields the protein CATSRANSGQLHQPQHF.

V usage is TRBV5-4 and J usage is TRBJ2-5; the match to TRBD1 covers 11 bases. The CDR3 totals 12 residues. V lost 7 bases, J lost 4 bases, and 0 bases stayed unmatched. Germline CDR1 and CDR2: SGHNT and YYREEE (reference sequence). The CDR3 DNA sequence: TGTGCCAGCGGGACAGGGGGAGAGACCCAGTACTTC. It specifies CASGTGGETQYF.

CDR3: CAWRAGGPYEQFF. In DNA, the CDR3 is TGTGCCTGGAGAGCGGGAGGGCCTTATGAGCAGTTCTTC. The chain is built from TRBV30 and TRBJ2-1, with 10 positions matching TRBD2. Germline CDR1 and CDR2: GTSNPN and SVGIG (reference sequence). This CDR3 region has 13 residues. V was pared by 3 bases and J by 8 bases, with 4 bases of the junction left unmatched.

This chain joins TRBV29-1 and TRBJ2-4; D is perhaps TRBD2 (6 bases). Trimming took 6 bases from V and 9 from J, leaving 12 bases between them. In germline, CDR1 is SQVTM, CDR2 ANQGSEA. The length of the CDR3 is 11 residues. The CDR3 DNA reads as TGCAGCGTCACTAGCCTAGGCATTCAGTACTTC. Amino acids: CSVTSLGIQYF. Filled out from reference TRBV29-1 and TRBJ2-4, the complete variable domain reads SAVISQKPSRDICQRGTSLTIQCQVDSQVTMMFWYRQQPGQSLTLIATANQGSEATYESGFVIDKFPISRPNLTFSTLTVSNMSPEDSSIYLCSVTSLGIQYFGAGTRLSVL.

This chain connects TRBV5-5 to TRBJ1-5; 10 nucleotides align to TRBD1. The J segment lost 4 bases and the V segment lost 3 bases, leaving 4 bases of the junction unmatched. Per the germline V gene, CDR1 is SGHKS and CDR2 is YYEKEE (reference sequence). The CDR3 spans 15 residues. CDR3 nucleotide sequence: TGTGCCAGCAGCTCAACGGGACAGGGGAATCAGCCCCAGCATTTT. Its protein is CASSSTGQGNQPQHF.

To note about this clone: Other DNA sequences of this sample code for an identical CDR3. The J gene is TRBJ2-7, the V gene TRBV5-1; D is possibly TRBD1 or TRBD2 (5 bases each). This CDR3 is built from 15 residues. Germline-derived CDR1 and CDR2 are SGHRS and YFSETQ. V was clipped by 5 bases and J by 2 bases, with 17 bases between them. The CDR3 loop is CASSLGGGAAYEQYF. CDR3 nucleotides: TGCGCCAGCAGTCTGGGTGGGGGAGCAGCCTACGAGCAGTACTTC.

On this clone itself: The sample holds other DNA sequences that translate to the same CDR3. This sequence joins TRBV5-1 and TRBJ2-7, with TRBD1 matching over 9 bases. Germline lookup yields CDR1 SGHRS and CDR2 YFSETQ. CDR3 size: 13 residues. J lost 3 bases, V lost 4 bases, and 2 bases had no gene match. The CDR3 DNA follows: TGCGCCAGCAGCCCGACAGGGGGCTACGAGCAGTACTTC. This gives the protein CASSPTGGYEQYF.

V is TRBV6-6 and J is TRBJ1-5, with D uncertain. Germline V gene sequence: CDR1 MNHNY, CDR2 SVGAGI (reference sequence). Trimming cost V 8 bases and J 9 bases, with 14 bases left between them. The length of the CDR3 is 12 residues. Written as DNA, the CDR3 is TGTGCCAGCGGGAGGGCTCGAGGGCCCCAGCATTTT. Translating it yields CASGRARGPQHF.